This T cell receptor (beta chain) emerged from a study of blood T cell repertoires in COVID-19. Overall study: The study drew acute and convalescent COVID-19 samples from the United States, Italy and Spain.

The sample holds one count of this clone. The participants were between about 18 and 90 years old and came from some 23 US areas. This CDR3 has 16 amino acids. In the source study's methods: Counts of nucleated cells, estimated from reference gene primer amplification, were obtained. TCRdb's copy holds only in-frame clones and misses some; the assay was immunoSEQ multiplex PCR. That table supplies the V and J calls and clone size; D and trimming were determined from the DNA. The sample consists of 300,000 to 400,000 clones, 88% of them appearing once. The chain links TRBV1 to TRBJ2-7; the table calls TRBD2, which could not be checked here. TRBV1 is recorded as a pseudogene. Sequences were obtained from PBMCs or T cells enriched from blood (not recorded which). The sequence derives from a woman aged 25-40 years with acute COVID-19. DNA for the CDR3: TGCACCAGCAGCCAAACATTCGGGAGCAGCGTCTACGAGCAGTACTTC. Translation: CTSSQTFGSSVYEQYF.